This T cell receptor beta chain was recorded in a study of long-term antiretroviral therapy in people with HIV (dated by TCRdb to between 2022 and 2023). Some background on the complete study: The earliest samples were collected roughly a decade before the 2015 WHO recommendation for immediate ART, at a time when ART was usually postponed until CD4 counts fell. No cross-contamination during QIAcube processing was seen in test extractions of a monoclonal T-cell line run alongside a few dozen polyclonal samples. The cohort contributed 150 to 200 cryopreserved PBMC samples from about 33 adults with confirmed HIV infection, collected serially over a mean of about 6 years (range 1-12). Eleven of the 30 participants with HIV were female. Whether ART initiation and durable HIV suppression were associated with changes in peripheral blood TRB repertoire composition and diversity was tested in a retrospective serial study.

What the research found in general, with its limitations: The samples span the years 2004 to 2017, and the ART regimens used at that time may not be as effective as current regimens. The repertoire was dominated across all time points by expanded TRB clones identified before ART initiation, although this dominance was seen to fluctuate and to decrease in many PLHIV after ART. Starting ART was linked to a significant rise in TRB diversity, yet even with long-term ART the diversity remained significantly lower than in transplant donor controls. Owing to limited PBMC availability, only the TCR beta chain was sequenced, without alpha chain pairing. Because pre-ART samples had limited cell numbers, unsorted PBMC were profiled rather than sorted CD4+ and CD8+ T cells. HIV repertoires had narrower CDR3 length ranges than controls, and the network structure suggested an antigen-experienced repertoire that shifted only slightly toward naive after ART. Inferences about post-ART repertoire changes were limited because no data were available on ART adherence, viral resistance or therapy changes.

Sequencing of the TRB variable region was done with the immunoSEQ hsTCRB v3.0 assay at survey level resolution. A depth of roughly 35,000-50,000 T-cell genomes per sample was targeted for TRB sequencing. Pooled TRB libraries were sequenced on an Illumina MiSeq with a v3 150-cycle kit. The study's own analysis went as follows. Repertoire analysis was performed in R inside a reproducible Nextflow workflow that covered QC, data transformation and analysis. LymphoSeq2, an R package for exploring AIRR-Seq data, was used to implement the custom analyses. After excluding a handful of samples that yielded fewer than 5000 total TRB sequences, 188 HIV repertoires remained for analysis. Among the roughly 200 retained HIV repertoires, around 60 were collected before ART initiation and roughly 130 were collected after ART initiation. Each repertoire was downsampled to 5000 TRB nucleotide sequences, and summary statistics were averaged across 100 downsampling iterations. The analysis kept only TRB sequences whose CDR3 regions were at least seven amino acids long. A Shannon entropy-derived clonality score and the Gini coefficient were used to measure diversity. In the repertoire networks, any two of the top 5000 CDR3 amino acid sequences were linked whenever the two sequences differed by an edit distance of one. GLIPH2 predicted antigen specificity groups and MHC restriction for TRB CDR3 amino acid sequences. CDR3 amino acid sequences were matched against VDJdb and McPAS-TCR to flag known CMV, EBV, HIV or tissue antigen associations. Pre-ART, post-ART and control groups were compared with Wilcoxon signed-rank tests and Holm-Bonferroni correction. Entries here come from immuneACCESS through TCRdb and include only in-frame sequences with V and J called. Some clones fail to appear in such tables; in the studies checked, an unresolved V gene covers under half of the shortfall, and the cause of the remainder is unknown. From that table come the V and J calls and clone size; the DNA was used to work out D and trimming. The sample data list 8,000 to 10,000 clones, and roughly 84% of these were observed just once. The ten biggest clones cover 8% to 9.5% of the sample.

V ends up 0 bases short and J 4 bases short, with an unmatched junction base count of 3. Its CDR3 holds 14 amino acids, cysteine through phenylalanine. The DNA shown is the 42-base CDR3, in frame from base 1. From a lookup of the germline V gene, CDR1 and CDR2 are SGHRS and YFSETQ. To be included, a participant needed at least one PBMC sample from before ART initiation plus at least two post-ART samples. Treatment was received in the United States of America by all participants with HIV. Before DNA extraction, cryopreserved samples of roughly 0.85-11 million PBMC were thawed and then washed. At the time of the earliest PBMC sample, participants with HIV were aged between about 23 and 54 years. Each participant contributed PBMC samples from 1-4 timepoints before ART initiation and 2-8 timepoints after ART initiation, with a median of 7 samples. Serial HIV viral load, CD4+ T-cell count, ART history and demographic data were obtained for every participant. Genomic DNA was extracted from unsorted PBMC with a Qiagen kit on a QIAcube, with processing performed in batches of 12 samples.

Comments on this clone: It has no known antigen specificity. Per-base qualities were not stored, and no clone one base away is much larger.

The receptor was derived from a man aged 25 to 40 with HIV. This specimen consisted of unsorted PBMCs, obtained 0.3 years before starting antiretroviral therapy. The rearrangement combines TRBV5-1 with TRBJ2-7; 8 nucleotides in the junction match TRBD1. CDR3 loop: CASSLVQGGYEQYF. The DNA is TGCGCCAGCAGCTTGGTACAGGGGGGTTACGAGCAGTACTTC.